Shown below are 7 T cell receptor beta chains from a single sample sequenced in a study of blood T cell repertoires in COVID-19. TCRdb's copy holds only in-frame clones and misses some; the assay was immunoSEQ multiplex PCR. This table has hundreds of thousands of clones, around 88% appearing once. Sequencing was carried out using peripheral blood. These receptor sequences come from a woman in her forties or fifties with acute or convalescent COVID-19.

A single count supports this clone. The CDR3 DNA reads as TGTGCCAGCAGCTTAGGTACAGGGGGGGTCGACGAGCAGTACTTC. Translation: CASSLGTGGVDEQYF. This rearrangement joins TRBV7-6 to TRBJ2-7; possible D gene TRBD1, 8 bases. V lost 1 base and J lost 5, with 15 bases in between. CDR3 length: 15 residues. Germline V gene lookup returns CDR1 SGHVS and CDR2 FNYEAQ.

The rearrangement links TRBV7-9 to TRBJ1-1, with D possibly TRBD1 on 6 matching bases. This CDR3 has 15 residues. From germline, CDR1 is SEHNR and CDR2 FQNEAQ (reference sequence). Trimming left V 4 bases short and J 0 bases short, with 12 bases between. The DNA for the CDR3 is TGTGCCAGCAGCTCTTGGACAGCCCTGAACACTGAAGCTTTCTTT. This translates into CASSSWTALNTEAFF.

The rearrangement joins TRBV10-3 to TRBJ1-1; a weak D match, TRBD1 (5 bases). CDR1 is ENHRY and CDR2 is SYGVKD in the germline V gene. Trimming pared 10 bases from V and 1 base from J, leaving 10 bases between. The CDR3 loop spans 12 amino acids. In DNA, the CDR3 is TGTGCCACCGAGACAGAGAACACTGAAGCTTTCTTT. This sequence encodes CATETENTEAFF.

The V gene is TRBV6-5, the J gene TRBJ1-1; no clear D gene. The CDR3 length is 13 residues. Germline lookup yields CDR1 MNHEY and CDR2 SVGAGI. V lost 8 bases, J lost 6 bases, and 16 bases lay in between. The CDR3, as DNA: TGTGCCAGCGCTCCCATCCTACTGGCTGAAGCTTTCTTT. Protein sequence: CASAPILLAEAFF.

The chain employs TRBV3-1 (or the pseudogene TRBV3-2) and TRBJ1-4; no clear D gene. The CDR3 has 14 amino acids. CDR1 is LGHDT, CDR2 YNNKEL, per germline (reference sequence). V dropped 1 base and J dropped 8 bases, with 11 bases sitting between them. The CDR3 nucleotides are TGTGCCAGCAGCCAAGTCACATCGGGGGAAAAACTGTTTTTT. Translation: CASSQVTSGEKLFF.

This chain uses TRBV24-1 with TRBJ2-1; 11 bases are shared with TRBD2. Trimming at V came to 2 bases and at J to 8 bases, leaving 7 bases not matched to a gene. This CDR3 spans 16 amino acids. CDR1 and CDR2 (germline): KGHDR, SFDVKD. The CDR3 DNA reads as TGTGCCACCAGTGATTCACTAGCGGGGGTGGTGGATGAGCAGTTCTTC. Translated: CATSDSLAGVVDEQFF.

V gene TRBV11-3 combines with J gene TRBJ2-1, with TRBD2 as a possible D gene (5 bases). Deletions cut 4 bases from V and 1 base from J, with 14 bases between. Germline CDR1 and CDR2: SGHNT and YENEEA. The CDR3 contains 16 residues. The DNA for the CDR3 is TGTGCCAGCAGCTCCACCTCCAGCGGATCCTACAATGAGCAGTTCTTC. Protein product: CASSSTSSGSYNEQFF.